These T cell receptor beta chains were read from a single sample in a study of blood T cell repertoires in COVID-19. Profiling relied on immunoSEQ multiplex PCR, and the TCRdb table lists in-frame clones only, not all of them. The data contain about 310,000 clones, around 90% of them singletons. Sequenced: peripheral blood. These receptors came from a woman aged 40 to 50 with COVID-19, enrolled during active disease. Each CDR3 is given with its conserved first and last residue. The order of the fields is clone size, D gene, J gene, V gene, CDR3 DNA, CDR3 protein. The D gene is left open where the match is weak. Not all rows give a size; the values are once, few, many and, for expanded clones, a class.

>.|.|TRBJ2-5|TRBV28
TGTGCCAGCAGTTTGGCCCCCCCAGTTGGAGAGACCCAGTACTTC
CASSLAPPVGETQYF
>.|.|TRBJ2-1|TRBV3-1/TRBV3-2
TGTGCCAGCAGCCAAGACCGGACTAATTGCTTCTTC
CASSQDRTNCFF
>.|.|TRBJ2-7|TRBV27
TGTGCCAGCAGTAACTCCCCGGGACTGAGCTCCTACGAGCAGTACTTC
CASSNSPGLSSYEQYF
>.|TRBD1|TRBJ1-2|TRBV5-1
TGCGCCAGCAGCTGGAGCCGGCCCGGGACAGGGGATGGCTACACCTTC
CASSWSRPGTGDGYTF
>.|.|TRBJ2-5|TRBV27
TGTGCCAGCAGTTTATTGGCCGGGAGAGAGACCCAGTACTTC
CASSLLAGRETQYF
>.|TRBD2|TRBJ2-7|TRBV7-3
TGTGCCAGCAGCCCACATGGCGGGGGTTCGGTCGAGCAGTACTTC
CASSPHGGGSVEQYF
>once|.|TRBJ2-4|TRBV28
TGTGCCAGCAGTGCACCGGGGGTAACGAGGGGAAACATTCAGTACTTC
CASSAPGVTRGNIQYF
>.|.|TRBJ2-1|TRBV24-1
TGTGCCACCTCCGGCGGAAGGGGGTATGAGCAGTTCTTC
CATSGGRGYEQFF
>once|TRBD2|TRBJ2-5|TRBV18
TGTGCCAGCTCACCTCGGCTAGCGGGAGAAGAGACCCAGTACTTC
CASSPRLAGEETQYF
>once|.|TRBJ2-3|TRBV6-5
TGTGCCAGCCGAAAAGAGTTATTCGCAGATACGCAGTATTTT
CASRKELFADTQYF
>.|.|TRBJ1-2|TRBV30
TGTGCCCGTGAAGGGGCTTTTGACTATGGCTACACCTTC
CAREGAFDYGYTF
>.|.|TRBJ2-1|TRBV9
TGTGCCAGCAGCGTAGGCGTCGGCAGGGAACTCTACAATGAGCAGTTCTTC
CASSVGVGRELYNEQFF
>.|.|TRBJ1-2|TRBV3-1/TRBV3-2
TGTGCCAGCACGCTGTCAGGGGCGATTAAGAACTATGGCTACACCTTC
CASTLSGAIKNYGYTF
>.|TRBD1|TRBJ2-2|TRBV5-4
TGTGCCAGCAGCCCTTGGACAGGCACCGGGGAGCTGTTTTTT
CASSPWTGTGELFF
>.|TRBD1|TRBJ1-5|TRBV7-2
TGTGCCAGCAGCTTAACGGGACAGTCCATTAGCAATCAGCCCCAGCATTTT
CASSLTGQSISNQPQHF
>.|.|TRBJ1-5|TRBV5-1
TGCGCCAGCAGCTTGGAGGGGTTCGGCAATCAGCCCCAGCATTTT
CASSLEGFGNQPQHF
>.|.|TRBJ2-6|TRBV27
TGTGCCAGCAGCGGTTCTGGGGCCAACGTCCTGACTTTC
CASSGSGANVLTF
>.|.|TRBJ1-5|TRBV6-5
TGTGCCAGCAGTTCTTTTGGACAGATTAGCAATCAGCCCCAGCATTTT
CASSSFGQISNQPQHF
>.|.|TRBJ1-6|TRBV19
TGTGCCACTTCGAGGTGGAATTCACCCCTCCACTTT
CATSRWNSPLHF
>.|TRBD2|TRBJ2-7|TRBV2
TGTGCCAGCAGTTACGGGACTATATCCTACGAGCAGTACTTC
CASSYGTISYEQYF
>.|.|TRBJ1-2|TRBV11-2
TGTGCCAGCAGCCACAGTGGTAACTATGGCTACACCTTC
CASSHSGNYGYTF
>.|.|TRBJ2-3|TRBV6-6
TGTGCCAGCAAAAGGGGCAGCACAGATACGCAGTATTTT
CASKRGSTDTQYF
>.|.|TRBJ1-5|TRBV19
TGTGCCAGTAGTATGGTGGGTCAGGGCATTCAGCCCCAGCATTTT
CASSMVGQGIQPQHF
>.|.|TRBJ2-7|TRBV19
TGTGCCAGTAGTATAGGCGGGACGTTCTACGAGCAGTACTTC
CASSIGGTFYEQYF
>.|.|TRBJ2-7|TRBV5-6
TGTGCCAGCAGCACAACAGGGACCTACGAGCAGTACTTC
CASSTTGTYEQYF
>.|TRBD1|TRBJ2-2|TRBV5-6
TGTGCCAGCAGCGGGGCGGGACAGGTAACGAACACCGGGGAGCTGTTTTTT
CASSGAGQVTNTGELFF
>.|TRBD1|TRBJ1-2|TRBV3-1/TRBV3-2
TGTGCCAGCAGCCAAGCAAGGGACAGGGCTGGCTACACCTTC
CASSQARDRAGYTF
>.|TRBD2|TRBJ2-3|TRBV6-2/TRBV6-3
TGTGCCAGCAGTTCTCCCCGGCGGGAGGGCACAGATACGCAGTATTTT
CASSSPRREGTDTQYF
>.|.|TRBJ1-1|TRBV2
TGTGCCACCCAGACAGCCCAGGGCACTGAAGCTTTCTTT
CATQTAQGTEAFF
>.|.|TRBJ1-1|TRBV29-1
TGCAGCGTTGACAGGTGGAACACTGAAGCTTTCTTT
CSVDRWNTEAFF
>.|.|TRBJ1-5|TRBV30
TGTGCCTGGAGTGAGGGGGTGGGTCAGCCCCAGCATTTT
CAWSEGVGQPQHF
>.|.|TRBJ1-5|TRBV5-3
TGTGCCAGAAAGCTACAGGGACGCCGCAATCAGCCCCAGCATTTT
CARKLQGRRNQPQHF
>few|.|TRBJ1-5|TRBV5-8
TGTGCCAGCAGCAGCCGGGATGGTCTGAAGCCCCAGCATTTT
CASSSRDGLKPQHF
>.|TRBD2|TRBJ2-1|TRBV5-1
TGCGCCAGCAGCTTAATCACTAGCGGTTACAATGAGCAGTTCTTC
CASSLITSGYNEQFF
>.|.|TRBJ2-7|TRBV11-2
TGTGCCAGCAGCTTCGACAGATACTCCTATGAGCAGTACTTC
CASSFDRYSYEQYF
>.|.|TRBJ2-5|TRBV4-1
TGCGCCAGCAGCCAAGTGGGGGGGCCGGTAAAAGAGACCCAGTACTTC
CASSQVGGPVKETQYF
>.|.|TRBJ1-1|TRBV2
TGTGCCAGCAGCGCCTACGATGGCACTGAAGCTTTCTTT
CASSAYDGTEAFF
>.|.|TRBJ1-1|TRBV5-1
TGCGCCAGCAGCAGGGACATTAACACTGAAGCTTTCTTT
CASSRDINTEAFF
>.|.|TRBJ1-2|TRBV28
TGTGCCAGCACTCAGGGTGGCCCACTCTATGGCTACACCTTC
CASTQGGPLYGYTF
>.|.|TRBJ1-2|TRBV5-4
TGTGCCAGCAGCTGGGACACGGGATCTATGGGTGGCTACACCTTC
CASSWDTGSMGGYTF
>.|.|TRBJ1-1|TRBV29-1
TGCAGCGTTGTCTGGAACAGACGGCCTGAAGCTTTCTTT
CSVVWNRRPEAFF
>.|.|TRBJ1-2|TRBV4-1
TGCGCCAGCAGCCTTCGGGGGGCGAATGGCTACACCTTC
CASSLRGANGYTF
>.|TRBD1|TRBJ1-5|TRBV28
TGTGCCAGCAGTTTAGACAGGGGTTATCAGCCCCAGCATTTT
CASSLDRGYQPQHF
>.|TRBD1|TRBJ1-4|TRBV4-3
TGCGCCAGCAGCCAAGGAACAGGGGCCGACGCGGGTAATGAAAAACTGTTTTTT
CASSQGTGADAGNEKLFF
>.|.|TRBJ1-5|TRBV30
TGTGCCTGGAGTACAGGACGGGCTAGCAATCAGCCCCAGCATTTT
CAWSTGRASNQPQHF
>.|TRBD1|TRBJ1-6|TRBV15
TGTGCCACCAGCAGACATCACAATGTACAGGGGGCAGGGTCACCCCTCCACTTT
CATSRHHNVQGAGSPLHF
>.|.|TRBJ1-1|TRBV11-3
TGTGCCAGCAGCTTAGGGGGCCTGAACACTGAAGCTTTCTTT
CASSLGGLNTEAFF
>.|TRBD1|TRBJ1-2|TRBV27
TGTGCCAGCCGTGACAGGGAAGGACTTATCTTC
CASRDREGLIF
>once|TRBD2|TRBJ2-7|TRBV27
TGTGCCAGCAGTCCGGGACTAGCGGGAGGCACGTACTTC
CASSPGLAGGTYF
>.|.|TRBJ1-5|TRBV28
TGTGCCGTAAGGGCAGGTTCGAGGGGCAATCAGCCCCAGCATTTT
CAVRAGSRGNQPQHF
>.|.|TRBJ1-2|TRBV15
TGTGCCACCAGCAGGGGGGAGGTTGACTATGGCTACACCTTC
CATSRGEVDYGYTF
>.|.|TRBJ2-5|TRBV25-1
TGTGCCAGCAGTGAATATACAACCCAGTACTTC
CASSEYTTQYF
>.|TRBD1|TRBJ1-1|TRBV30
TGTGCCTGGAGCGCCATTTGGGCAGGGGGCCCCTGGGGAGCTTTCTTT
CAWSAIWAGGPWGAFF